A single sample is the source of the 24 T cell receptor beta chains below, sequenced in a study of regulatory T cells in long-lasting Graves disease. In building TCR beta libraries, iRepertoire HTBI primers were used together with Arm-PCR of CDR3 regions. TCRdb fed the multiplex PCR reads into MiXCR, producing one record per CDR3 protein. The sample has roughly 400,000 distinct CDR3 sequences, about 15% seen once. As for time point: newly diagnosed GD, antithyroid drugs for less than 3 months. Construction of the TCR library relied on RNA isolated from PBMCs. These same data were also listed under a study on T cells in Graves' hyperthyroidism and ophthalmopathy.

The specimen comprised peripheral blood mononuclear cells (PBMCs), sampled at new diagnosis, from a patient treated with antithyroid drugs. The receptors shown here come from a woman aged 40 to 50 with Graves disease.

V and J are TRBV5-5 and TRBJ1-3, with D hard to call. Looked up from germline, CDR1 is SGHKS and CDR2 is YYEKEE (reference sequence). The CDR3 is 15 amino acids. Trimming pared 4 bases from V and 4 bases from J, leaving 15 bases between. The CDR3: CASSQDGISGNTIYF. CDR3 DNA: TGTGCCAGCAGCCAGGACGGAATTTCGGGAAACACCATATATTTT.

The rearrangement joins TRBV9 to TRBJ2-7, with TRBD2 identical over 8 bases. The CDR3 sequence is 14 residues long. The germline V gene has CDR1 SGDLS and CDR2 YYNGEE. Trimming cost V 0 bases and J 4 bases; bases outside gene matches: 3. CDR3 residues: CASSVEAGAYEQYF. Written as DNA, the CDR3 is TGTGCCAGCAGCGTAGAAGCGGGAGCTTACGAGCAGTACTTC.

This clonotype was counted many times. The gene calls are TRBV12-5 and TRBJ1-5; no definite D call. Trimming pared 5 bases from V and 0 bases from J, leaving 23 bases between. Germline CDR1 is LGHNT and CDR2 is FRNRAP. This CDR3 has 19 amino acids. For the CDR3, the DNA is TGTGCTAGTGGTACGTACGGGGAGGAAGTGGTCCATAGCAATCAGCCCCAGCATTTT. This encodes CASGTYGEEVVHSNQPQHF.

This clonotype came up many times. This sequence joins TRBV11-2 and TRBJ2-5, with 7 bases matching TRBD1. With 0 bases clipped from V and 5 bases from J, the junction kept 3 bases outside the gene matches. The CDR3 sequence is 14 residues long. CDR1 and CDR2 (germline): SGHAT, FQNNGV. The CDR3 DNA follows: TGTGCCAGCAGCTTAGATACAGGGGTTGAGACCCAGTACTTC. Encoded protein: CASSLDTGVETQYF. The entire variable domain, with the rest obtained from reference TRBV11-2 and TRBJ2-5, is as follows: EAGVAQSPRYKIIEKRQSVAFWCNPISGHATLYWYQQILGQGPKLLIQFQNNGVVDDSQLPKDRFSAERLKGVDSTLKIQPAKLEDSAVYLCASSLDTGVETQYFGPGTRLLVL.

This clonotype was picked up many times. The chain uses TRBV15 and TRBJ2-1; TRBD2 matches 9 bases. The CDR3 is made up of 13 amino acids. Germline V gene data show CDR1 as LNHNV and CDR2 as YYDKDF (reference sequence). The ends lost 4 bases at V and 10 bases at J; junction bases unmatched: 5. The CDR3 DNA sequence: TGTGCCACCAGCAAAGCGGGACTAGCAGAGCAGTTCTTC. This sequence encodes CATSKAGLAEQFF.

This clonotype has a count of ten or more. The V gene is TRBV12-3 or TRBV12-4, the J gene TRBJ2-2; D is possibly TRBD1 (6 bases). With 3 bases removed from V and 3 bases from J, the gap between germline ends came to 11 bases. CDR3 length: 15 residues. In nucleotides, the CDR3 is TGTGCCAGCAGTTTGGTACAGGGACACACCGGGGAGCTGTTTTTT. Translation gives CASSLVQGHTGELFF.

At least ten counts were recorded for this clonotype. The chain uses TRBV24-1 and TRBJ2-3; D is perhaps TRBD1 (5 bases). The CDR3 runs 16 residues. Germline lookup yields CDR1 KGHDR and CDR2 SFDVKD. V lost 8 bases to trimming and J lost 2 bases, with 19 bases between them. CDR3 DNA: TGTGCCACCATGTCGTCCGAGACAGAGAACACAGATACGCAGTATTTT. Amino acids: CATMSSETENTDTQYF.

This clonotype was detected only a few times. This chain joins TRBV3-1 and TRBJ2-7; 10 bases fit TRBD2. After removal of 0 bases from V and 1 base from J, the junction contained 6 bases not matched to a gene. CDR1 and CDR2 (germline): LGHDT, YNNKEL (reference sequence). There are 17 residues in the CDR3. The CDR3 nucleotides are TGTGCCAGCAGCCAAGATAGTCTAGCGGGAGTGTCCTACGAGCAGTACTTC. The encoded protein is CASSQDSLAGVSYEQYF.

This clonotype was recorded at least ten times. The chain recombines TRBV2 with TRBJ2-7, with 11 positions matching TRBD2. After removal of 5 bases from V and 6 bases from J, the junction contained 9 bases not matched to a gene. The CDR3 is 15 residues long. The germline gives CDR1 SNHLY, CDR2 FYNNEI. For the CDR3, the DNA is TGTGCCAGCAGTCCTTCTACTAGCGGGAGAGGCGAGCAGTACTTC. Translating gives CASSPSTSGRGEQYF.

In its sample, this clonotype was seen many times. The chain links TRBV28 to TRBJ2-3; 10 bases align to TRBD1. Looked up from germline, CDR1 is MDHEN and CDR2 is SYDVKM. This CDR3 contains 15 residues. V was pared by 4 bases and J by 0 bases, with 1 base of the junction left unmatched. The CDR3 bases are TGTGCCAGCAGTTCGGGACAGGGGAGCACAGATACGCAGTATTTT. Protein sequence: CASSSGQGSTDTQYF.

This clonotype was observed many times. This chain joins TRBV14 and TRBJ2-3, with D maybe TRBD1 (6 bases). Germline V gene data show CDR1 as SGHDN and CDR2 as FVKESK. Trimming took off 0 bases at V and 2 bases at J, with 15 bases between the two ends. The CDR3 consists of 17 residues. This CDR3 reads CASSQELTGSITDTQYF. Written as DNA, the CDR3 is TGTGCCAGCAGCCAAGAGTTGACAGGTAGCATCACAGATACGCAGTATTTT.

This clonotype was seen many times. The chain has TRBV12-3 or TRBV12-4 and TRBJ1-2; 12 bases align to TRBD1. The junction had 5 bases not matched to a gene; V was cut back by 6 bases and J by 6 bases. This CDR3 comprises 14 residues. CDR3 DNA sequence: TGTGCCAGCAGAAGGGACAGGGGGCCGGATGGCTACACCTTC. The encoded protein is CASRRDRGPDGYTF.

Details on this clonotype: The CDR3 does not end in the conserved phenylalanine or tryptophan, so this is likely a read error. The J gene is TRBJ2-1, the V gene TRBV4-2; no clear D. Per germline, CDR1 LGHNA and CDR2 YNFKEQ. The CDR3 spans 13 residues. Between the trimmed V and J ends, which lost 3 bases and 5 bases, there was a span of 8 bases. CDR3 sequence (DNA): TGTGCCAGCAGCCAGGGAAGGCACAATGAGCAGTTCTCC. Protein product: CASSQGRHNEQFS.

This clonotype has a count of ten or more. The chain joins TRBV5-1 to TRBJ2-5; 7 nucleotides match TRBD2. Per germline, CDR1 SGHRS and CDR2 YFSETQ. J was trimmed by 1 base and V by 2 bases; bases with no gene match: 8. The CDR3 is 16 residues long. CDR3 sequence reads: CASSFGGSGRQETQYF. CDR3 DNA sequence: TGCGCCAGCAGCTTCGGCGGGAGCGGACGCCAAGAGACCCAGTACTTC.

The chain employs TRBV20-1 and TRBJ1-3; unclear D gene. The germline V and J ends were trimmed by 5 bases and 4 bases, with 15 bases remaining between them. CDR1 is DFQATT, CDR2 SNEGSKA, per germline (reference sequence). This CDR3 has 14 amino acids. The DNA of the CDR3 is TGCAGTGCTTTCGACACTAATTCAGGAAACACCATATATTTT. This translates into CSAFDTNSGNTIYF.

The V and J genes are TRBV15 and TRBJ2-5, with unresolved D. The CDR3 covers 13 residues. In germline, CDR1 is LNHNV, CDR2 YYDKDF (reference sequence). With 3 bases removed from V and 3 bases from J, the gap between germline ends came to 8 bases. The CDR3 bases are TGTGCCACCAGCAGTTGGAATGAAGAGACCCAGTACTTC. This gives the protein CATSSWNEETQYF.

This clonotype has only a few counts. Possible read error: a much larger clone is one base away. The chain couples TRBV2 to TRBJ1-5, with 9 nucleotides matching TRBD1. V was pared by 4 bases and J by 12 bases, with 10 bases of the junction left unmatched. Germline CDR1 is SNHLY and CDR2 is FYNNEI. The CDR3 is 14 residues long. The CDR3 loop reads CASSGGTGLEIQHF. DNA of the CDR3: TGTGCCAGCAGTGGCGGGACAGGGCTGGAGATCCAGCATTTT.

V and J are TRBV18 and TRBJ2-7, with 11 bases matching TRBD2. With V trimmed by 2 bases and J by 6 bases, 6 bases remained unmatched. Germline V gene sequence: CDR1 KGHSH, CDR2 LQKENI. This CDR3 is 15 amino acids long. CDR3 DNA sequence: TGTGCCAGCTCACCATCTCTAGCGGGAGGAGGCGAGCAGTACTTC. Translation gives CASSPSLAGGGEQYF.

V and J are TRBV7-9 and TRBJ2-1, with D unresolved. The V and J ends lost 6 bases and 1 base respectively, with 19 bases between them. In germline, CDR1 is SEHNR, CDR2 FQNEAQ (reference sequence). The CDR3 contains 17 residues. The CDR3 DNA is TGTGCCAGCAGATCCACCCCGGCAGCAGGATCCTACAATGAGCAGTTCTTC. Translating it yields CASRSTPAAGSYNEQFF.

This clonotype was counted ten times or more. The chain joins TRBV7-8 to TRBJ2-7; D unclear. The CDR3 has 16 amino acids. The ends were cut back, 5 bases at V and 3 bases at J, with 20 bases in the middle. Germline assignment: CDR1 SGHVS and CDR2 FQNEAQ. The CDR3 loop reads CASSPSFRLGFYEQYF. Written as DNA, the CDR3 is TGTGCCAGCAGCCCCAGTTTCAGGTTAGGGTTCTACGAGCAGTACTTC.

This clonotype was found many times. The chain uses TRBV28 and TRBJ2-7, with 8 bases lining up with TRBD1. V lost 4 bases, J lost 2 bases, and 4 bases stayed unmatched. The CDR3 runs to 14 residues. CDR1 and CDR2 (germline): MDHEN, SYDVKM. CDR3 nucleotide sequence: TGTGCCAGCAGTTGGGGACAGGTAGCCTACGAGCAGTACTTC. Translating it yields CASSWGQVAYEQYF.

Details on this clonotype: Given a much more abundant clone one base away, this may be a read error. The chain couples TRBV12-3 or TRBV12-4 to TRBJ1-5; D gene uncertain. Trimming removed 4 bases from V and 0 bases from J, with 16 bases in between. This CDR3 contains 17 residues. In DNA, the CDR3 is TGTGCCAGCAGTTCGAGGACCGTGAGCTGTAGCAATCAGCCCCAGCATTTT. It translates to CASSSRTVSCSNQPQHF.

This clonotype was recorded many times. The gene calls are TRBV6-2 or TRBV6-3 and TRBJ2-3; D is unresolved. This CDR3 has 11 amino acids. V lost 6 bases and J 5 bases, leaving 6 bases between the germline ends. In germline, CDR1 is MNHEY, CDR2 SVGEGT. CDR3 sequence reads: CASRTRDTQYF. CDR3 DNA: TGTGCCAGCAGGACGCGAGATACGCAGTATTTT.

V usage is TRBV20-1 and J usage is TRBJ1-2, with no clear D. Looked up from germline, CDR1 is DFQATT and CDR2 is SNEGSKA (reference sequence). The CDR3 spans 14 residues. The V end was cut by 5 bases, the J end by 0 bases, with 13 bases between. The DNA of the CDR3 is TGCAGTGCTTCCCAACCTACAACTAACTATGGCTACACCTTC. Its protein product is CSASQPTTNYGYTF.